The 22 T cell receptor beta chains listed next were all sequenced from one sample in a study of blood T cell repertoires in COVID-19. Produced via immunoSEQ multiplex PCR; TCRdb's table is partial and in-frame only. This table has approximately 310,000 clones, 80% to 90% appearing once. Sequencing was performed on PBMCs or T cells enriched from blood (not recorded which). The receptor set was obtained from a young man who had recovered from COVID-19.

V and J are TRBV5-5 and TRBJ1-1; D possibly corresponds to TRBD1 (5 bases). The CDR3 totals 16 residues. With 4 bases removed from V and 0 bases from J, the gap between germline ends came to 16 bases. Germline V lookup: CDR1 SGHKS, CDR2 YYEKEE (reference sequence). The CDR3, as DNA: TGTGCCAGCAGCCCGAGGATCCAGGGCTTGAACACTGAAGCTTTCTTT. Its translation: CASSPRIQGLNTEAFF.

The chain carries TRBV2 and TRBJ1-5, with 7 positions matching TRBD1. After removal of 3 bases from V and 4 bases from J, the junction contained 6 bases not matched to a gene. Germline CDR1 and CDR2: SNHLY and FYNNEI. This CDR3 has 15 residues. The CDR3 nucleotides read TGTGCCAGCAGTGATGCCAGGGGGTTAAATCAGCCCCAGCATTTT. Protein product: CASSDARGLNQPQHF. Looking up the rest from reference TRBV2 and TRBJ1-5 gives the full variable domain: EPEVTQTPSHQVTQMGQEVILRCVPISNHLYFYWYRQILGQKVEFLVSFYNNEISEKSEIFDDQFSVERPDGSNFTLKIRSTKLEDSAMYFCASSDARGLNQPQHFGDGTRLSIL.

The chain has TRBV3-1 (or the pseudogene TRBV3-2) and TRBJ2-7, with D possibly being TRBD2 (6 bases). The germline CDR1 and CDR2 sequences are LGHDT and YNNKEL (reference sequence). This CDR3 has 17 residues. V lost 3 bases to trimming and J lost 1 base, with 19 bases between them. This CDR3 is CASSQGTGPGLSYEQYF. As DNA, the CDR3 is TGTGCCAGCAGCCAGGGGACTGGGCCAGGGCTGTCCTACGAGCAGTACTTC.

The chain combines TRBV3-1 (or the pseudogene TRBV3-2) with TRBJ2-2; D remains ambiguous. The V end lost 1 base, the J end lost 8 bases, and 8 bases lay between the germline ends. The CDR3 spans 13 residues. Germline V gene data show CDR1 as LGHDT and CDR2 as YNNKEL (reference sequence). The CDR3, as DNA: TGTGCCAGCAGCCAAGTTCCCGGGGGGGAGCTGTTTTTT. Residues: CASSQVPGGELFF.

In this sample, this clone turned up once. The chain has TRBV12-3 or TRBV12-4 and TRBJ1-6; D gene uncertain. The CDR3 length is 12 residues. Trimming removed 8 bases at V and 9 bases at J, with 11 bases between. Written as DNA, the CDR3 is TGTGCCAGCGGGAGGCTTCGTTCACCCCTCCACTTT. Translated, it gives CASGRLRSPLHF.

Details on this clone: One junction end does not reproduce the germline sequence, and a read error may be involved. The chain carries TRBV6-5 and TRBJ1-2; TRBD1 matches 12 bases. Germline lookup yields CDR1 MNHEY and CDR2 SVGAGI. CDR3 length equals 13 residues. The CDR3 loop is CASSYGTGGLLAF. The DNA of the CDR3 is TGTGCCAGCAGTTACGGGACAGGGGGCCTGTTGGCCTTC.

In its sample, this clone was seen once. This sequence joins TRBV6-5 and TRBJ2-1, with 10 nucleotides matching TRBD1. This CDR3 is built from 15 residues. V was clipped by 6 bases and J by 6 bases; unmatched bases: 8. Germline CDR1 is MNHEY and CDR2 is SVGAGI. This chain's CDR3 is CASRHRDRGFNEQFF. The CDR3 coding sequence is TGTGCCAGCAGGCACCGGGACAGGGGATTCAATGAGCAGTTCTTC.

The CDR3 bases are TGTGCCATCAGTGAGTCCCCCACTAGCGGGGGCCCTAGGGTCGCACAGTACTTC. Translating it yields CAISESPTSGGPRVAQYF. The chain is built from TRBV10-3 and TRBJ2-7; TRBD2 matches at 11 bases. Germline-derived CDR1 and CDR2 are ENHRY and SYGVKD. The V and J ends lost 0 bases and 10 bases, in that order; junction bases with no gene match: 17. This CDR3 spans 18 amino acids.

The rearrangement uses TRBV6-1 and TRBJ2-7; D gene unclear. CDR1 is MNHNS and CDR2 is SASEGT in the germline V gene. With 2 bases removed from V and 2 bases from J, the gap between germline ends came to 10 bases. The CDR3 is made up of 14 amino acids. The chain's CDR3 is CASSERFPPYEQYF. The CDR3 DNA reads as TGTGCCAGCAGTGAACGGTTTCCTCCCTACGAGCAGTACTTC.

This chain connects TRBV6-2 or TRBV6-3 to TRBJ2-7, with 7 bases identical to TRBD2. Trimming took 5 bases from V and 3 from J; bases not matched to a gene: 7. The CDR3 sequence is 14 residues long. Per the germline V gene, CDR1 is MNHEY and CDR2 is SVGEGT. The chain's CDR3 is CASSGGESVYEQYF. The CDR3 DNA follows: TGTGCCAGCAGTGGGGGGGAATCGGTCTACGAGCAGTACTTC.

The rearrangement joins TRBV18 to TRBJ2-5; no reliable D call. Germline CDR1 and CDR2: KGHSH and LQKENI. Trimming shortened V by 2 bases and J by 1 base, and 11 bases separated the two germline ends. The CDR3 contains 15 residues. The CDR3 region is CASSPLEWFQETQYF. DNA for the CDR3: TGTGCCAGCTCACCATTGGAGTGGTTCCAAGAGACCCAGTACTTC.

This clone was counted a few times. The chain employs TRBV2 and TRBJ2-1, with D possibly matching TRBD1 (6 bases). V was shortened by 6 bases and J by 0 bases, with 12 bases between the two germline ends. CDR3 length: 15 residues. Germline CDR1 SNHLY, CDR2 FYNNEI. The CDR3, as DNA: TGTGCCAGCAGAAGGACAGATAGCTCCTACAATGAGCAGTTCTTC. Its translation is CASRRTDSSYNEQFF.

The table lists this clone with a count of one. The chain links TRBV24-1 to TRBJ2-3; TRBD2 agrees at 7 bases. The CDR3 totals 15 residues. In germline, CDR1 is KGHDR, CDR2 SFDVKD. The ends lost 4 bases at V and 3 bases at J; junction bases unmatched: 6. The chain's CDR3 is CATSEPGGGTDTQYF. The CDR3 nucleotides are TGTGCCACCAGTGAACCGGGGGGAGGGACAGATACGCAGTATTTT.

The V call is TRBV30, the J call TRBJ2-7; D remains ambiguous. This CDR3 is 13 amino acids long. Trimming took 1 base from V and 3 from J, leaving 10 bases between them. Germline V gene data show CDR1 as GTSNPN and CDR2 as SVGIG (reference sequence). The CDR3 DNA reads TGTGCCTGGAGTGGGCTACAGAGCTACGAGCAGTACTTC. This codes for CAWSGLQSYEQYF.

Details on this clone: This CDR3 is also generated by other DNA sequences in the sample. This chain joins TRBV3-1 (or the pseudogene TRBV3-2) and TRBJ1-1, with 9 bases lining up with TRBD1. The CDR3 is made up of 14 amino acids. Looked up from germline, CDR1 is LGHDT and CDR2 is YNNKEL (reference sequence). V lost 3 bases and J lost 1; bases outside the gene matches: 0. CDR3 DNA: TGTGCCAGCAGCCAGGGACAGGGGAACACTGAAGCTTTCTTT. Its protein is CASSQGQGNTEAFF.

In its sample, this clone was seen a few times. The rearrangement joins TRBV4-1 to TRBJ2-5, with 8 nucleotides matching TRBD2. Germline-derived CDR1 and CDR2 are MGHRA and YSYEKL. CDR3 size: 13 residues. Unmatched junction bases numbered 3, after V lost 6 bases and J lost 3 bases. CDR3 in DNA: TGCGCCAGCAGTACTAGCGGTGAAGAGACCCAGTACTTC. It yields the protein CASSTSGEETQYF.

This clone was counted at least ten times. V is TRBV5-4 and J is TRBJ1-2, with a tentative D call TRBD1 (6 bases). Per germline, CDR1 SGHNT and CDR2 YYREEE (reference sequence). V was clipped by 0 bases and J by 6 bases, with 15 bases between them. The CDR3 has 15 amino acids. CDR3 residues: CASSLGGSSGDGYTF. DNA of the CDR3: TGTGCCAGCAGCTTGGGTGGGTCGTCAGGGGATGGCTACACCTTC.

The rearrangement links TRBV9 to TRBJ2-7, with 7 bases identical to TRBD1. After removal of 3 bases from V and 2 bases from J, the junction contained 5 bases not matched to a gene. The CDR3 sequence is 14 residues long. Germline CDR1 is SGDLS and CDR2 is YYNGEE. The CDR3 reads CASSAGDSPYEQYF. In DNA, the CDR3 is TGTGCCAGCAGCGCAGGGGACAGCCCCTACGAGCAGTACTTC.

The rearrangement links TRBV4-3 to TRBJ1-3; 7 nucleotides align to TRBD1. The trim removed 3 bases at V and 2 bases at J, leaving 4 bases unmatched. The CDR3 covers 15 residues. Looked up from germline, CDR1 is LGHNA and CDR2 is YSLEER. CDR3 bases: TGCGCCAGCAGCCAGAACAGGGGCGCTGGAAACACCATATATTTT. Its translation: CASSQNRGAGNTIYF.

The chain joins TRBV5-5 to TRBJ1-5; D is perhaps TRBD1 (6 bases). Germline CDR1 reads SGHKS; CDR2 reads YYEKEE (reference sequence). V lost 4 bases to trimming and J lost 4 bases, with 9 bases between them. The CDR3 has 13 amino acids. The CDR3 loop is CASSDDRNQPQHF. The CDR3 nucleotides read TGTGCCAGCAGCGACGACAGGAATCAGCCCCAGCATTTT.

The chain carries TRBV27 and TRBJ1-4; tentatively, D is TRBD1 (6 bases). The ends were cut back, 1 base at V and 11 bases at J, with 26 bases in the middle. Germline V lookup: CDR1 MNHEY, CDR2 SMNVEV (reference sequence). CDR3 size: 18 residues. CDR3 DNA sequence: TGTGCCAGCAGTTTATTGCCCTCCTACAGGGAGGGCCTTGGGAAACTGTTTTTT. Encoded protein: CASSLLPSYREGLGKLFF. Drawing the rest from reference TRBV27 and TRBJ1-4, the complete variable domain is EAQVTQNPRYLITVTGKKLTVTCSQNMNHEYMSWYRQDPGLGLRQIYYSMNVEVTDKGDVPEGYKVSRKEKRNFPLILESPSPNQTSLYFCASSLLPSYREGLGKLFFGSGTQLSVL.

The chain couples TRBV19 to TRBJ2-5; tentatively, D is TRBD1 (6 bases). Deletions cut 5 bases from V and 5 bases from J, with 15 bases between. The CDR3 has 14 amino acids. Germline CDR1 LNHDA, CDR2 SQIVND (reference sequence). The CDR3 loop reads CASSPSTGMETQYF. For the CDR3, the DNA is TGTGCCAGTAGTCCGTCCACAGGGATGGAGACCCAGTACTTC.